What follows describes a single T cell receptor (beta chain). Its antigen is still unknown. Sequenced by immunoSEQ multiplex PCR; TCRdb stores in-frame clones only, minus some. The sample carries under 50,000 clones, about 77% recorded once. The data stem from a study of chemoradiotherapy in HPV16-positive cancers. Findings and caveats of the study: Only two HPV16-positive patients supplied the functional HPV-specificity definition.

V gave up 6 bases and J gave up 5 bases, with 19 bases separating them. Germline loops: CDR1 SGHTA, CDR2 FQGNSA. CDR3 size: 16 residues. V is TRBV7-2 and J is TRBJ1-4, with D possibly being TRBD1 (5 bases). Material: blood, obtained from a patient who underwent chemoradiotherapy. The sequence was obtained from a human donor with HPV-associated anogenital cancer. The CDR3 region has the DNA TGTGCCAGCAGGCAAATGGTGGGGGGGGAGAATGAAAAACTGTTTTTT. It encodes CASRQMVGGENEKLFF.